These 2 T cell receptor beta chains were all obtained from the same sample, sequenced in a study of cytomegalovirus exposure and HLA in healthy donors. Amplification used 60 Vbeta primers and 13 Jbeta primers. The method was immunoSEQ multiplex PCR; TCRdb's version includes in-frame clones alone and lacks a portion of them. Of 180,000 or so clones detected, 75% to 85% appear once; the ten largest clones hold 6.5%. Material for sequencing was PBMCs. The receptors were sampled from a woman aged 45-65 years in good health and CMV-seropositive.

The chain has TRBV5-1 and TRBJ1-6; TRBD1 is a possible D gene (6 bases). This CDR3 contains 14 residues. The germline CDR1 and CDR2 sequences are SGHRS and YFSETQ. V was trimmed by 4 bases and J by 10 bases, leaving 15 bases between them. CDR3 loop: CASSLGGSYSPLHF. The CDR3 bases are TGCGCCAGCAGCCTAGGGGGATCGTACTCACCCCTCCACTTT.

As to this clone: Compared with germline, one end of the junction differs, possibly owing to a read error. V gene TRBV7-9 combines with J gene TRBJ2-7; D may be TRBD2 (5 bases). Germline V gives CDR1 SEHNR, CDR2 FQNEAQ (reference sequence). This CDR3 is 15 amino acids long. Here the CDR3 DNA reads TGTGCCGGCAGCTTGGGTAGGAGGAGCTCCTACGAGCAGTACTTC. Protein: CAGSLGRRSSYEQYF.